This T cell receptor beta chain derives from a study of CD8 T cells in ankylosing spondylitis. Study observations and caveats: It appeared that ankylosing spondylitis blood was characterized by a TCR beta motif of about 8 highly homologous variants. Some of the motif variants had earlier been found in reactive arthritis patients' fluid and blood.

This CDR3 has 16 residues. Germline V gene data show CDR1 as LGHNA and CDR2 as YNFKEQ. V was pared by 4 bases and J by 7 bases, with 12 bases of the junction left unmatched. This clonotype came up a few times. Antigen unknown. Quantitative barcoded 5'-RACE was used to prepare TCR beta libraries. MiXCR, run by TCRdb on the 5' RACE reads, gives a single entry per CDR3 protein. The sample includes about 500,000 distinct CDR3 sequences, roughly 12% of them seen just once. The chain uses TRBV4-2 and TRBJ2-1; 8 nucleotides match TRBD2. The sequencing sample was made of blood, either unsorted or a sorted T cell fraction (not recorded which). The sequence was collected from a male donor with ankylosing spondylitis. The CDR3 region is CASSPTMGLVGNEQFF. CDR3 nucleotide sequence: TGTGCCAGCAGCCCGACCATGGGACTAGTGGGGAATGAGCAGTTCTTC.